The present T cell receptor (beta chain) was sequenced within a study of CD8+ T cells in alopecia areata. About the study: For 6 to 18 months, tofacitinib was taken, and 6 months off drug followed.

Per germline, CDR1 SNHLY and CDR2 FYNNEI. This CDR3 spans 11 amino acids. V was cut by 4 bases and J by 6 bases, with 7 bases left in between. Whole-study results and caveats: Patients displayed less clarity in TCR sharing than mice, a finding possibly related to HLA. In blood and scalp, many expanded lesional clones persisted during tofacitinib. Tofacitinib significantly decreased scalp clonality and expanded CD8+ clones among top 100.

The treatment is: oral pan-JAK inhibitor, 5-10 mg twice daily. For this clone: Antigen specificity is unknown.

Following RNA extraction, reverse transcription yielded cDNA that acted as the sequencing template. Sequencing used immunoSEQ multiplex PCR; TCRdb keeps in-frame clones, though not all of them. The table shows roughly 110,000 clones, with around 84% occurring only once. Sequenced here: CD8+ T cells sorted from blood, sampled at week 24, from a patient treated with tofacitinib. The J gene is TRBJ2-7, the V gene TRBV2; D possibly matches TRBD1 or TRBD2 (5 bases each). This clonotype originated in a human donor with alopecia areata. The CDR3 bases are TGTGCCAGCAGTGGGGGGACCGAGCAGTACTTC. This sequence encodes CASSGGTEQYF.